This TCR beta chain stems from a study of T cell responses to AZD1222 COVID-19 vaccine. Points from the study as a whole: In all cases, repertoires were sampled only after the peak T cell response. Nearly half of the spike-specific TCRs reportedly recognize variant regions that carry no mutations. Only five to seven AZD1222 recipients were seropositive at baseline.

This CDR3 region has 14 residues. CDR1 and CDR2 from the germline V gene are MGHRA and YSYEKL. V lost 1 base and J 1 base, leaving 7 bases between the germline ends. Details on this clone: What it binds is not known.

The assay was immunoSEQ multiplex PCR, and TCRdb's table has in-frame clones only and misses some. The table has more than 100,000 clones, about nine tenths seen once. This sequence joins TRBV4-1 and TRBJ1-1; tentative D call: TRBD1 (6 bases). The specimen comprised peripheral blood, sampled on day 0 of AZD1222 vaccination. The clonotype comes from an adult in good health. The CDR3 nucleotides read TGCGCCAGCAGCCAAGCACAGGGGAACACTGAAGCTTTCTTT. Its translation: CASSQAQGNTEAFF.